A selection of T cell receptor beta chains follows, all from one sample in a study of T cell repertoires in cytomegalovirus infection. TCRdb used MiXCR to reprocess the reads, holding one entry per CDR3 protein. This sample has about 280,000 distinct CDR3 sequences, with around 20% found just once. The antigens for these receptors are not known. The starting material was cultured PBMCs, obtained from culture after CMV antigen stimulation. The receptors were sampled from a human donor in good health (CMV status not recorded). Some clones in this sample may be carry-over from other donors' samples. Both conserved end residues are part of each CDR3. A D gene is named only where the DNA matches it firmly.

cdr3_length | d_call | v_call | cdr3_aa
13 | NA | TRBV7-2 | CASSLSPYDEQFF
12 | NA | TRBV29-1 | CSVERTNTEAFF
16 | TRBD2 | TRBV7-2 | CASRGLAGGGRETQYF
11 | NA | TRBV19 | CASSIWDTQYF
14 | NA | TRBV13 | CASSRYRDGRGYTF
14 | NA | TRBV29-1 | CSARAREGADEQFF
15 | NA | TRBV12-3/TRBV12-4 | CASIGHARAADTQYF
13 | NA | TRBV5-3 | CASSLGRSNAQFF
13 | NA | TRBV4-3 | CASSQVIGGEQFF
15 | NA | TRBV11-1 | CASSPSLPGFPEAFF
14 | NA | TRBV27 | CASSPGAHSYEQYF
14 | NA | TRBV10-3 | CAISGMGRPEEQFF
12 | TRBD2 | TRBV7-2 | CASSLMREGQYF